The TCR beta chain under discussion was sequenced for a study of neurological immune-mediated disorders. The making of cDNA relied on 5'RACE with 10-nucleotide random UMIs. Per sequencing run, 15-18 subjects together gave over 160 million TCR-beta sequences. TCRdb re-analysed the 5' RACE reads in MiXCR, keeping a single row per CDR3 protein. This table has 25,000 to 30,000 distinct CDR3 sequences, 9.5% to 13% appearing once. Points from the study as a whole: CDR3 amino acid sequences of expanded clones were not shared across subjects, a result suggesting private repertoires in all groups. Falling below healthy controls, multiple sclerosis showed the least TCR clonal expansion, while HTLV-1-associated myelopathy showed the most.

Trimming took 6 bases from V and 2 from J; bases not matched to a gene: 12. This CDR3 comprises 16 residues. Germline loops: CDR1 MNHEY, CDR2 SMNVEV (reference sequence). This clonotype was picked up many times. The antigen is undetermined. The rearrangement links TRBV27 to TRBJ2-5; 7 nucleotides line up with TRBD1. This receptor was taken from a woman aged 60-75 years in good health. The sequenced sample was PBMCs. Here the CDR3 DNA reads TGTGCCAGCAGCCGAGTTCCGGGACAGAGTCAAGAGACCCAGTACTTC. It translates to CASSRVPGQSQETQYF.